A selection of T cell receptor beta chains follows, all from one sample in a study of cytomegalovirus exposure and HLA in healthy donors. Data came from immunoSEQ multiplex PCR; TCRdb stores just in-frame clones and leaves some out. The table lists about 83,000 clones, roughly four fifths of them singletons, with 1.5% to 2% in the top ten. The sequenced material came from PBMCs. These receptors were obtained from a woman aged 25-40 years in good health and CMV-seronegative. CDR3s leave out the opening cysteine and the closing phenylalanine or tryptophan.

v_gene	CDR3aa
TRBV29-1	SARLELGGNTIY
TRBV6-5	ASSYGRGSNEKLF
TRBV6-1	ASSVAGADGELF
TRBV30	AWRGGLSQPQH
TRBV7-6	ASSLALGQGEYEQY
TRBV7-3	ASSSIGVSTDTQY
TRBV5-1	ASSEEAGGVYNEQF
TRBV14	ASSQQRATGQY
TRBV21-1	ASSKGPGQGNEQY
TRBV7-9	ASSFLVGETQY
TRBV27	ASSIGTSGSEEQY
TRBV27	ASSEVGQPQH
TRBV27	ASSLRREADTQY
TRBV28	ASRPPGQPQH
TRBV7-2	ASSLVLDRNEQF
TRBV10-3	AISPTGARYEQY
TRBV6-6	ASSYEDRGNEQF
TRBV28	ASRTSGDEQY
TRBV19	ASSMGRGSGQPQH
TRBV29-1	SVRQGMDQPQH
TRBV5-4	ASSEQGAGTEAF
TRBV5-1	ASSLGRELGIQY
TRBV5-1	ASSSAPGQGYYEQY
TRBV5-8	ASSLVGEGSNREKLF
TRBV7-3	ASRVPGEDGEKLF
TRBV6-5	ASSLAGGGSYEQY
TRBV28	ASSIAMEGNTEAF
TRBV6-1	ASSLTGWEQY
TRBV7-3	ASSLWGGEKLF
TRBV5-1	ASSWDTSGSKYEQY
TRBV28	ASTPPRGPLH
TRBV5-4	ASSLGGRGGEETQY
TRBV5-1	ASSLGLVERYT
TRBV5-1	ASSLLQSNTEAF
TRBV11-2	ASSEQGLAGVGEQY
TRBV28	ASSYGQGYEQY
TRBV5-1	ASSLDGRGGGELF
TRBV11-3	ASSLSYPETQY
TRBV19	ASSIRQNYEQY
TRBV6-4	ASSDLGQGTDTQY
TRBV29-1	SVGGVGGNTIY
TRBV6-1	ASSGSAAYPTYEQY
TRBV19	ASVNPGLAGAHEQF
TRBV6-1	ASSEAIFGTSTYNEQF
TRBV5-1	ASSLEGANEKLF
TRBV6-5	ASTRTGYGTEAF
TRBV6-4	ASSPNPGNTEAF
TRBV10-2	ASRDSTDNEQF
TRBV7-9	ASRPPGLAGGGDTQY
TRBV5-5	ASSRLGGSGQPQH
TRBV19	ASSIRERTDTQY
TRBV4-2	ASSLRDRVDGYT
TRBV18	ASSPPITPAREQF